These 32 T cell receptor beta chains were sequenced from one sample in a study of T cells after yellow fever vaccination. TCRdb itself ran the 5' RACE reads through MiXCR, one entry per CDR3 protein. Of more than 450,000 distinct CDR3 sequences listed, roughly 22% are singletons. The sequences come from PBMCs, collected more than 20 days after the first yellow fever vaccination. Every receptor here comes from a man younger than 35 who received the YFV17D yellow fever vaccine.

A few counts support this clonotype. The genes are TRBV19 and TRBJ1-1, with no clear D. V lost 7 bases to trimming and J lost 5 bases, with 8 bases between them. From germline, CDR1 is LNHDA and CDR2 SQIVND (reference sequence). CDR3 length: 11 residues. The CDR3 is CASNPGTEAFF. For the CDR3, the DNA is TGTGCCAGTAACCCGGGAACTGAAGCTTTCTTT.

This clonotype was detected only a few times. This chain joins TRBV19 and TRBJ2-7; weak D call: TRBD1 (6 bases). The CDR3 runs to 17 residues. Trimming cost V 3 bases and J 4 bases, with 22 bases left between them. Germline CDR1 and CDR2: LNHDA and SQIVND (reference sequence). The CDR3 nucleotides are TGTGCCAGTAGTATTGCCCCGACAGGACTGTTAAGGTACGAGCAGTACTTC. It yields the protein CASSIAPTGLLRYEQYF.

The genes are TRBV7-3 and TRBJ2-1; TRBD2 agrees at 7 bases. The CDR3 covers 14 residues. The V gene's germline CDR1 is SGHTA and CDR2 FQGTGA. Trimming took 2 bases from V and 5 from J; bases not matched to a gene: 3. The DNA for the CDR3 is TGTGCCAGCAGCTTACGCGGGGGAGACAATGAGCAGTTCTTC. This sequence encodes CASSLRGGDNEQFF.

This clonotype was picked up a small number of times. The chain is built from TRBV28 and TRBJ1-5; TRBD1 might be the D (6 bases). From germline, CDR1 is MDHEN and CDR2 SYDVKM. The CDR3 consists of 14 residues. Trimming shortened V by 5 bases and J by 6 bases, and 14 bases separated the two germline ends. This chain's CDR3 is CASSPTGPRQPQHF. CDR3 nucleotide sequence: TGTGCCAGCAGTCCCACAGGGCCTCGTCAGCCCCAGCATTTT.

The CDR3 loop is CASSSASPGTVNYNEQFF. In DNA form, the CDR3 reads TGTGCCAGCAGTTCCGCCTCCCCCGGGACAGTGAACTACAATGAGCAGTTCTTC. The genes are TRBV6-2 or TRBV6-3 and TRBJ2-1, with 7 bases fitting TRBD1. This CDR3 is 18 amino acids long. Germline-derived CDR1 and CDR2 are MNHEY and SVGEGT. Germline trimming cut 4 bases from V and 3 bases from J; bases unmatched to any gene: 15.

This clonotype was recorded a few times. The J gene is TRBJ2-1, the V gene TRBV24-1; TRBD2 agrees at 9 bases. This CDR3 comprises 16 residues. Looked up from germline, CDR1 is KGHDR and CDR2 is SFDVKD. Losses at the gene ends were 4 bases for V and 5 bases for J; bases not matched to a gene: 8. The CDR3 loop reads CATSETAGLANNEQFF. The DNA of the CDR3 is TGTGCCACCAGTGAAACCGCGGGACTAGCAAACAATGAGCAGTTCTTC.

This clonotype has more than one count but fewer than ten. CDR3 sequence: CASSPEGRRNTIYF. The CDR3 DNA reads TGTGCCAGCTCACCAGAGGGGCGGAGAAACACCATATATTTT. J is TRBJ1-3 and V is TRBV18, with D possibly being TRBD1 (5 bases). Looked up from germline, CDR1 is KGHSH and CDR2 is LQKENI. V was pared by 2 bases and J by 5 bases, with 10 bases between. The CDR3 totals 14 residues.

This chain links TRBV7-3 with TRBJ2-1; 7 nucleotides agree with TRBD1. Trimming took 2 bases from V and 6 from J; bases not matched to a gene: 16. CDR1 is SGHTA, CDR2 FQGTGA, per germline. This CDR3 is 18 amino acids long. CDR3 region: CASSLEISGTGVRNEQFF. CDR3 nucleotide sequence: TGTGCCAGCAGCTTAGAAATCTCCGGAACAGGGGTACGCAATGAGCAGTTCTTC.

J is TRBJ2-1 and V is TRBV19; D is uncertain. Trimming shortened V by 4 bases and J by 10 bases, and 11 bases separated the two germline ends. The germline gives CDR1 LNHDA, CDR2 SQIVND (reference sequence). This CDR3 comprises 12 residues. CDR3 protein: CASSTPPQEQFF. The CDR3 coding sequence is TGTGCCAGTAGTACCCCGCCTCAGGAGCAGTTCTTC. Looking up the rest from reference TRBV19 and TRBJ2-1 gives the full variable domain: DGGITQSPKYLFRKEGQNVTLSCEQNLNHDAMYWYRQDPGQGLRLIYYSQIVNDFQKGDIAEGYSVSREKKESFPLTVTSAQKNPTAFYLCASSTPPQEQFFGPGTRLTVL.

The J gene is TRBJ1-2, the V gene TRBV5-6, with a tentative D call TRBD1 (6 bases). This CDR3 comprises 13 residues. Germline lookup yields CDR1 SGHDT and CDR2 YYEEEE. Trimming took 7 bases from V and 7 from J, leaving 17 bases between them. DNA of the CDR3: TGTGCCAGCCACTGGACCGGGGGCGCTGGCTACACCTTC. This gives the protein CASHWTGGAGYTF.

In DNA, the CDR3 is TGCAGTGCTAGCTCGGGGGGAAGTGGAAACACCATATATTTT. Translation gives CSASSGGSGNTIYF. The rearrangement links TRBV20-1 to TRBJ1-3, with TRBD1 as a possible D gene (5 bases). Between the trimmed V and J ends, which lost 3 bases and 3 bases, there was a span of 12 bases. The CDR3 totals 14 residues. Germline V lookup: CDR1 DFQATT, CDR2 SNEGSKA (reference sequence).

The CDR3 sequence: CASSSTTGTEAFF. In DNA, the CDR3 is TGTGCCAGCAGCTCGACAACGGGGACTGAAGCTTTCTTT. The chain is built from TRBV7-2 and TRBJ1-1; D unclear. CDR1 and CDR2 (germline): SGHTA, FQGNSA. The CDR3 is 13 residues long. V shed 4 bases and J shed 5 bases, with 11 bases lying between them.

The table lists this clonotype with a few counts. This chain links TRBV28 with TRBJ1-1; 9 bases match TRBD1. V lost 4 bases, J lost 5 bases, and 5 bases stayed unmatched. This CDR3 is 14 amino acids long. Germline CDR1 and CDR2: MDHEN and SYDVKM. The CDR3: CASSSGTGPTEAFF. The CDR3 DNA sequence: TGTGCCAGCAGTTCCGGGACAGGGCCAACTGAAGCTTTCTTT.

The CDR3 region is CASSLGGGGASELFF. DNA of the CDR3: TGTGCCAGCAGCTTAGGTGGGGGGGGGGCCAGCGAGCTGTTTTTT. V gene TRBV7-6 combines with J gene TRBJ2-2; D might be TRBD2 (7 bases). Per germline, CDR1 SGHVS and CDR2 FNYEAQ. The V and J ends lost 1 base and 11 bases respectively, with 17 bases between them. The CDR3 has 15 amino acids.

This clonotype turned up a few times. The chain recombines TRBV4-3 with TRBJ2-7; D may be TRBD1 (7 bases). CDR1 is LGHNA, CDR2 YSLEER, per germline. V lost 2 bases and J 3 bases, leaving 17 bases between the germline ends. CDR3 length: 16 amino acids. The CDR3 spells CASSQRGGGKGYEQYF. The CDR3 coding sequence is TGCGCCAGCAGCCAAAGAGGAGGGGGCAAGGGCTACGAGCAGTACTTC.

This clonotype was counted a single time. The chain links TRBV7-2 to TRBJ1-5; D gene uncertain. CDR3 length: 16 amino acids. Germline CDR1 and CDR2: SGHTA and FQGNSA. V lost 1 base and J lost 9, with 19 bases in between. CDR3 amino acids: CASSLDVGSSRRPQHF. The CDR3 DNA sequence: TGTGCCAGCAGCTTAGATGTCGGGTCCAGTCGAAGGCCCCAGCATTTT.

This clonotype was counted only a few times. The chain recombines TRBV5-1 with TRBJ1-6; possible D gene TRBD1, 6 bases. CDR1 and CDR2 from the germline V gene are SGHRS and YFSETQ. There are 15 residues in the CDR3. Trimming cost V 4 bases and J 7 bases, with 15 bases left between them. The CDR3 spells CASSTTGWENSPLHF. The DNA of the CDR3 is TGCGCCAGCAGCACCACAGGGTGGGAGAATTCACCCCTCCACTTT. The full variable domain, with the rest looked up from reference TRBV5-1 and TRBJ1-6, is KAGVTQTPRYLIKTRGQQVTLSCSPISGHRSVSWYQQTPGQGLQFLFEYFSETQRNKGNFPGRFSGRQFSNSRSEMNVSTLELGDSALYLCASSTTGWENSPLHFGNGTRLTVT.

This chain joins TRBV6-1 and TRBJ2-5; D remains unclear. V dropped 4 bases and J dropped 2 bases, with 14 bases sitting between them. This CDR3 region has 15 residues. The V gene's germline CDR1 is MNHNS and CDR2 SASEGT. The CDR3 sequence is CASSASHRLQETQYF. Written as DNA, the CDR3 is TGTGCCAGCAGTGCATCTCACCGGCTTCAAGAGACCCAGTACTTC.

CDR3: CASKPAGQDGYTF. CDR3 coding DNA: TGCGCCAGCAAGCCCGCGGGTCAGGATGGCTACACCTTC. V gene TRBV5-1 combines with J gene TRBJ1-2; D gene unclear. The length of the CDR3 is 13 residues. Germline V gene data show CDR1 as SGHRS and CDR2 as YFSETQ. V shed 6 bases and J shed 6 bases, with 15 bases lying between them. The whole variable domain, remainder taken from reference TRBV5-1 and TRBJ1-2, is KAGVTQTPRYLIKTRGQQVTLSCSPISGHRSVSWYQQTPGQGLQFLFEYFSETQRNKGNFPGRFSGRQFSNSRSEMNVSTLELGDSALYLCASKPAGQDGYTFGSGTRLTVV.

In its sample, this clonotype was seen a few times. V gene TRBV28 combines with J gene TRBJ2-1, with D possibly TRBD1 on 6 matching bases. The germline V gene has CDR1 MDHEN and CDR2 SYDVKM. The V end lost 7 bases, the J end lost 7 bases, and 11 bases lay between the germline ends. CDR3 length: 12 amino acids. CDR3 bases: TGTGCCAGCATGGGGGCATGGAATGAGCAGTTCTTC. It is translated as CASMGAWNEQFF.

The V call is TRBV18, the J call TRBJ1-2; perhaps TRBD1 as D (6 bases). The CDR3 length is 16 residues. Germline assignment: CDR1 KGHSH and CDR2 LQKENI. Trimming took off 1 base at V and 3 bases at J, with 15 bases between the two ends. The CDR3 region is CASSPLRTADYYGYTF. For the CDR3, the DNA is TGTGCCAGCTCACCACTTAGGACAGCTGATTACTATGGCTACACCTTC.

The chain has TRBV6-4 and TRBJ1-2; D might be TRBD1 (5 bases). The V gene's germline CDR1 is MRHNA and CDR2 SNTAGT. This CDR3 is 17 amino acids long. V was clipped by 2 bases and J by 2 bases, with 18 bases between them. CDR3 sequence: CASSDPTEGRDNYGYTF. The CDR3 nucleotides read TGTGCCAGCAGTGACCCGACGGAGGGCAGGGACAACTATGGCTACACCTTC.

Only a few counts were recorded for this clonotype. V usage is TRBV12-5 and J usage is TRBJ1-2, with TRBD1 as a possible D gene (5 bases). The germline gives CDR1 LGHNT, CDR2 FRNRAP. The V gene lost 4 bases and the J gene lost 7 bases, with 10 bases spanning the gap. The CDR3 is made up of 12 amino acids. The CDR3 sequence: CASGSKGLGYTF. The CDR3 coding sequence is TGTGCTAGTGGTTCGAAGGGGCTTGGCTACACCTTC. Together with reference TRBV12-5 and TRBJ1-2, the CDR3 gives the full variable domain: DARVTQTPRHKVTEMGQEVTMRCQPILGHNTVFWYRQTMMQGLELLAYFRNRAPLDDSGMPKDRFSAEMPDATLATLKIQPSEPRDSAVYFCASGSKGLGYTFGSGTRLTVV.

In DNA form, the CDR3 reads TGTGCCAGCAGCGTAGGCTGGGGCCAGGCGAATGAGCAGTTCTTC. Protein product: CASSVGWGQANEQFF. This rearrangement joins TRBV9 to TRBJ2-1; possibly TRBD1 for D (5 bases). Germline CDR1 reads SGDLS; CDR2 reads YYNGEE. V was shortened by 0 bases and J by 7 bases, with 14 bases between the two germline ends. This CDR3 region has 15 residues.

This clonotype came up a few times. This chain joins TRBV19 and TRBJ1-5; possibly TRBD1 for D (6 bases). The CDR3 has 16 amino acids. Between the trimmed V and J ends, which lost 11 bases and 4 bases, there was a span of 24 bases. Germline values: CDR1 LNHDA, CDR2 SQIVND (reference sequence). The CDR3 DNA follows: TGTGCCGTCAAGGAAGGGGGGACCGCGGGTAATCAGCCCCAGCATTTT. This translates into CAVKEGGTAGNQPQHF.

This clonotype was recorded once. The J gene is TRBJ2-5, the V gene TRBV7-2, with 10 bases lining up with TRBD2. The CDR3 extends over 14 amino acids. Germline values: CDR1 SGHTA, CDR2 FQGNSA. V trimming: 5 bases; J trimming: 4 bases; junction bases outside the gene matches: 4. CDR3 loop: CASSIGLAVETQYF. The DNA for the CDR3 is TGTGCCAGCAGCATCGGACTAGCGGTAGAGACCCAGTACTTC.

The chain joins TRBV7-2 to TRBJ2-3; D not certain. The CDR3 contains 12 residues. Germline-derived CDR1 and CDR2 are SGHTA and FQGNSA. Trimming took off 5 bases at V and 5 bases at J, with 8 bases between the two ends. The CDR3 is CASSAQLDTQYF. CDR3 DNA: TGTGCCAGCAGCGCGCAACTAGATACGCAGTATTTT. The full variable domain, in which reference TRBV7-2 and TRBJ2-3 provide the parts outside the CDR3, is GAGVSQSPSNKVTEKGKDVELRCDPISGHTALYWYRQSLGQGLEFLIYFQGNSAPDKSGLPSDRFSAERTGGSVSTLTIQRTQQEDSAVYLCASSAQLDTQYFGPGTRLTVL.

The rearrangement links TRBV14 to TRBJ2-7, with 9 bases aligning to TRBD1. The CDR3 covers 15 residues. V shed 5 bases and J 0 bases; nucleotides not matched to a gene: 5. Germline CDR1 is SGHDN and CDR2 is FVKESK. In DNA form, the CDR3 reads TGTGCCAGCAGCTTGCGGACAGGGGTCTCCTACGAGCAGTACTTC. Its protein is CASSLRTGVSYEQYF.

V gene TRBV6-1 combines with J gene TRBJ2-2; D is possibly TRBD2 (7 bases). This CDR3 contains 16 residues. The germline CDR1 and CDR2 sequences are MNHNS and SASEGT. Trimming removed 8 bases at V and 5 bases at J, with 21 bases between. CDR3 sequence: CASFPPERGGTGELFF. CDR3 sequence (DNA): TGTGCCAGCTTTCCTCCGGAAAGGGGGGGGACCGGGGAGCTGTTTTTT.

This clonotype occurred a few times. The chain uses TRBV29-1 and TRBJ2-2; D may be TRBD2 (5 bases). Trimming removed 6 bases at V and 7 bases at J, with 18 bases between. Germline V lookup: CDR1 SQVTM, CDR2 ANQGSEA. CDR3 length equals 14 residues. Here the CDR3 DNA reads TGCAGCGTCACCACTAGTCGGGTAATCGGGGAGCTGTTTTTT. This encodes CSVTTSRVIGELFF.

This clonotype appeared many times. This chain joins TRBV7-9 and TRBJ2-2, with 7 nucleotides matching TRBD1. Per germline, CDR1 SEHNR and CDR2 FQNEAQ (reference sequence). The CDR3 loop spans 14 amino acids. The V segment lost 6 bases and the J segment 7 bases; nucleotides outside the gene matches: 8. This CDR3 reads CASSYRGSSGELFF. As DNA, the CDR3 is TGTGCCAGCAGTTACAGGGGAAGCAGCGGGGAGCTGTTTTTT.

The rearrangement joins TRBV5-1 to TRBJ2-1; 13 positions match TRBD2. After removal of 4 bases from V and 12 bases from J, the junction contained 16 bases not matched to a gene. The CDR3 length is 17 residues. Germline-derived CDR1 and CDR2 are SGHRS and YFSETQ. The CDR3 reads CASSPGTSGVARWGQFF. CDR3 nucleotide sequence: TGCGCCAGCAGCCCTGGGACTAGCGGGGTCGCACGGTGGGGGCAGTTCTTC.